The rows below give T cell receptor beta chains drawn from one sample of a study of blood T cells in healthy people across ages. TCRdb passed the 5' RACE reads through MiXCR, listing each CDR3 protein once. The sample has around 1,000,000 distinct CDR3 sequences, roughly 24% seen once. This same sample was also taken into another study, of T cells of mothers and their children.

Sequencing was performed on blood. Source of these receptors: a girl aged 2-10 years in good health. The CDR3 runs from the conserved cysteine through the conserved F or W. Fields, in order: CDR3 protein, CDR3 DNA, J gene, D gene, V gene, clone size. A D gene is named only where the DNA matches it firmly. For some rows the clone size is stated as once, few or many, or as a class when expanded; others skip it.

CASSQDLGLAYNEQFF | TGCGCCAGCAGCCAAGATCTGGGACTAGCCTACAATGAGCAGTTCTTC | TRBJ2-1 | TRBD2 | TRBV4-3 | NA
CASSPGNEQFF | TGTGCCAGCAGCCCAGGGAATGAGCAGTTCTTC | TRBJ2-1 | NA | TRBV6-5 | many
CASSSGGLSMNIQYF | TGTGCCAGCAGTTCTGGGGGACTATCCATGAACATTCAGTACTTC | TRBJ2-4 | TRBD2 | TRBV12-3/TRBV12-4 | NA
CAGRGDGSQETQYF | TGTGCCGGCCGAGGGGACGGATCTCAAGAGACCCAGTACTTC | TRBJ2-5 | NA | TRBV6-6 | few
CASSAGVGGQGNNEQFF | TGTGCCAGCAGCGCCGGAGTGGGGGGACAGGGAAACAATGAGCAGTTCTTC | TRBJ2-1 | TRBD1 | TRBV9 | NA
CASSDGIEQYF | TGTGCCAGCTCGGACGGTATCGAGCAGTACTTC | TRBJ2-7 | NA | TRBV6-6 | NA
CASSFEILRVLSPEVERSHYGYTF | TGTGCCAGCAGTTTTGAGATTCTAAGGGTTTTAAGTCCAGAGGTCGAGAGGTCTCACTATGGCTACACCTTC | TRBJ1-2 | NA | TRBV12-3/TRBV12-4 | NA
CASSQEQASPGANVLTF | TGTGCCAGCAGCCAAGAGCAAGCCAGCCCTGGGGCCAACGTCCTGACTTTC | TRBJ2-6 | NA | TRBV14 | few
CASSSPRRTGGSTEAFF | TGTGCCAGCAGCTCTCCCCGGCGGACAGGGGGCAGCACTGAAGCTTTCTTT | TRBJ1-1 | TRBD1 | TRBV11-3 | NA
CASSGGTKANTEAFF | TGTGCCAGCAGCGGTGGGACGAAGGCGAACACTGAAGCTTTCTTT | TRBJ1-1 | NA | TRBV7-3 | NA
CSAGGDSYNERFF | TGCAGTGCGGGGGGGGACTCCTACAATGAGCGGTTCTTC | TRBJ2-1 | TRBD2 | TRBV20-1 | NA